This entry concerns a single T cell receptor beta chain. What it binds is unknown. Germline V gives CDR1 ENHRY, CDR2 SYGVKD. There are 15 residues in the CDR3. The data were taken from a study of monozygotic twins with inflammatory bowel disease. Study-level results: The authors found no support for a single strong IBD-associated signal or clonotype. Relative to healthy twins, IBD patients had fewer clonotypes in common with others, a gap that was especially apparent with disease activity. The authors could not tell different T cell subtypes apart.

From whole blood, total RNA was isolated without any sorting of T cells. Reanalyzing the 5' RACE reads, TCRdb keeps one entry per CDR3 protein, without DNA. The sample totals some 150,000 distinct CDR3 sequences. The chain links TRBV10-3 to TRBJ1-1; TCRdb indicates TRBD1, and absent DNA this call remains unverified. The sample consisted of blood. This receptor was identified in a human donor with ulcerative colitis or Crohn's disease, or a healthy co-twin of an affected twin (not recorded which). The CDR3 here is CAISESKGGRTEAFF.